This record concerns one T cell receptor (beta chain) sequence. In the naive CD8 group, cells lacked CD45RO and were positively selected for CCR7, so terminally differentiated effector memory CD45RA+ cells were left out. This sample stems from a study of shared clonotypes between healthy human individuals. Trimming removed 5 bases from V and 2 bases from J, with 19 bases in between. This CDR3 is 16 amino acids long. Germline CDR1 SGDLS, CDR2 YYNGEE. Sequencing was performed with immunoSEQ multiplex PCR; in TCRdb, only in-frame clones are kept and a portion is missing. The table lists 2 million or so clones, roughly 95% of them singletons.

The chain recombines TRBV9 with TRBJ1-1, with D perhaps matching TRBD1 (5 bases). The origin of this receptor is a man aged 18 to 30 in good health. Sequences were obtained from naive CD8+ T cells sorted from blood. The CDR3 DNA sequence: TGTGCCAGCAGAGCCGTAAGAGGGCAGGGTAACACTGAAGCTTTCTTT. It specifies CASRAVRGQGNTEAFF.